These T cell receptor beta chains were read from a single sample in a study. TCRdb reprocessed the 5' RACE reads via MiXCR and lists one record per CDR3 protein. The repertoire holds tens of thousands of distinct CDR3 sequences, with 24% as singletons. The sample comprised tumor-infiltrating naive CD4+ T cells sorted from the breast tumor. These TCRs come from a female donor with breast cancer. The CDR3 runs from the conserved cysteine through the conserved F or W. The D gene is left open where the match is weak. Only some rows state a clone size, as once, few, many or a class for expanded clones.

clone_size	v_call	d_call	j_call	cdr3_nt	cdr3_aa
few	TRBV7-8	-	TRBJ2-5	TGTGCCAGCAGCCCGGAGGCGGGGGCGAGGGGGACCCAGTACTTC	CASSPEAGARGTQYF
many	TRBV12-3/TRBV12-4	-	TRBJ2-2	TGTGCCAGCAGTCCCGGGACTCCGACCGGGGAGCTGTTTTTT	CASSPGTPTGELFF
many	TRBV7-9	TRBD1	TRBJ2-7	TGTGCCAGCAGCCTCGGGACAGAGTCCTACGAGCAGTACTTC	CASSLGTESYEQYF
-	TRBV6-2/TRBV6-3	TRBD2	TRBJ2-5	TGTGCCAGCAGTTACCCCAAGACTAGCGGGAGCGTCAAGACCCAGTACTTC	CASSYPKTSGSVKTQYF
few	TRBV5-1	-	TRBJ1-4	TGCGCCAGCAGCTTGAGCGCGGGAACTAATGAAAAACTGTTTTTT	CASSLSAGTNEKLFF
few	TRBV10-3	-	TRBJ1-3	TGTGCCATCAGAACAGGGACTGGAAACACCATATATTTT	CAIRTGTGNTIYF
few	TRBV5-1	TRBD2	TRBJ2-3	TGCGCCAGCAGCCCCTTAGCGGGGGCCCGTACAGATACGCAGTATTTT	CASSPLAGARTDTQYF
-	TRBV2	TRBD2	TRBJ2-1	TGTGCCAGCAAATCCGGGACTAGTCTCTATGAGCAGTTCTTC	CASKSGTSLYEQFF
few	TRBV7-2	TRBD2	TRBJ2-7	TGTGCCAGCAGCCATTACGAGCGGGAGCGGAACGAGCAGTACTTC	CASSHYERERNEQYF
few	TRBV5-1	-	TRBJ1-5	TGCGCCAGCAGCCAGGGTATCGGTCAGCCCCAGCATTTT	CASSQGIGQPQHF
many	TRBV18	TRBD2	TRBJ2-3	TGTGCCAGCTCAAGCACTAGCGGGGCAAGGGATACGCAGTATTTT	CASSSTSGARDTQYF
-	TRBV9	-	TRBJ1-1	TGTGCCAGCAGCGCGCACGTGGGGGCAGTGAACACTGAAGCTTTCTTT	CASSAHVGAVNTEAFF
-	TRBV20-1	TRBD2	TRBJ2-7	TGCAGTGCGTCCGGGACTAGCGGGTCTAGCTCCTACGAGCAGTACTTC	CSASGTSGSSSYEQYF
-	TRBV27	-	TRBJ2-1	TGTGCCAGCAGTTTAGGGAAGCACGGCTCCTACAATGAGCAGTTCTTC	CASSLGKHGSYNEQFF
few	TRBV11-1	TRBD1	TRBJ1-2	TGTGCCAGCAGCTTCGGAGACAGGGCCTATGGCTACACCTTC	CASSFGDRAYGYTF
-	TRBV4-1	-	TRBJ2-7	TGCGCCAGCAGCAGATCAGGGGGGGTCTCCTACGAGCAGTACTTC	CASSRSGGVSYEQYF
many	TRBV20-1	-	TRBJ1-6	TGCAGTGCTAGAGATCGGGAGCTGAGCTCCTATAATTCACCCCTCCACTTT	CSARDRELSSYNSPLHF
few	TRBV28	TRBD1	TRBJ2-5	TGTGCCAGCAGTCCGGGACAGGGGAGAGAGACCCAGTACTTC	CASSPGQGRETQYF
-	TRBV25-1	-	TRBJ2-3	TGTGCCAGCAGTGAATACGTAATAGCCGGTGATACGCAGTATTTT	CASSEYVIAGDTQYF
few	TRBV4-1	-	TRBJ1-3	TGCGCCAGCGGGGCGGTATTAATGTCTGGAAACACCATATATTTT	CASGAVLMSGNTIYF
many	TRBV12-3/TRBV12-4	TRBD2	TRBJ2-1	TGTGCCAGCACCCTTATGGGTAGCGGGCGTTTCAATGAGCAGTTCTTC	CASTLMGSGRFNEQFF
few	TRBV5-1	TRBD1	TRBJ2-7	TGCGCCAGCAGCTTGGCCGGCAGGGGGAACGAGCAGTACTTC	CASSLAGRGNEQYF
-	TRBV7-2	TRBD1	TRBJ1-6	TGTGCCAGCAGCTACCGGGACAGGAACGATTCACCCCTCCACTTT	CASSYRDRNDSPLHF
medium-sized	TRBV2	-	TRBJ1-1	TGTGCCAGCAGTGAACTGGAGAACACTGAAGCTTTCTTT	CASSELENTEAFF
few	TRBV6-5	TRBD1	TRBJ2-5	TGTGCCAGCAGTCCATCCGGACAGGGGGTGAGGGAGACCCAGTACTTC	CASSPSGQGVRETQYF
-	TRBV25-1	-	TRBJ1-2	TGTGCCAGCAGTGAATGGGGGGGCCCATGGGGCTACACCTTC	CASSEWGGPWGYTF
-	TRBV6-1	-	TRBJ1-1	TGTGCCAGCAGTCCTCAGAGGGGAAGGAACACTGAAGCTTTCTTT	CASSPQRGRNTEAFF
few	TRBV20-1	-	TRBJ1-3	TGCAGTGCTAGGGGGCTAGCTGGAAACACCATATATTTT	CSARGLAGNTIYF
few	TRBV5-1	-	TRBJ2-2	TGCGCCAGCAGCTTGTTCTCCAGGAACACCGGGGAGCTGTTTTTT	CASSLFSRNTGELFF
many	TRBV7-2	-	TRBJ1-5	TGTGCCAGCAGCCAGGGAGGGCTTAGCAATCAGCCCCAGCATTTT	CASSQGGLSNQPQHF
many	TRBV20-1	-	TRBJ1-1	TGCAGTGCCAGAGACAGTTGGAACACTGAAGCTTTCTTT	CSARDSWNTEAFF
many	TRBV2	-	TRBJ2-7	TGTGCCAGCTTCCGGGACGCCTACTACGAGCAGTACTTC	CASFRDAYYEQYF
-	TRBV12-3/TRBV12-4	-	TRBJ2-1	TGTGCCAGCAGTTTAGTATCGCGTGAGCAGTTCTTC	CASSLVSREQFF
many	TRBV5-1	-	TRBJ2-7	TGCGCCAGCAGCTTGGACGGGAGTAGGGGCCCCTACGAGCAGTACTTC	CASSLDGSRGPYEQYF
few	TRBV5-6	-	TRBJ2-5	TGTGCCAGCAGCTGGGGACTCAGGACCCAGTACTTC	CASSWGLRTQYF
few	TRBV12-3/TRBV12-4	-	TRBJ1-5	TGTGCCAGCAGTCAGGACAGCCTAGATCAGCCCCAGCATTTT	CASSQDSLDQPQHF
-	TRBV4-2	-	TRBJ2-1	TGTGCCAGCAGCCAAACTAGCAATGAGCAGTTCTTC	CASSQTSNEQFF
few	TRBV28	-	TRBJ2-7	TGTGCCAGCAGTTTAAAAGAGGCGTTGTACGAGCAGTACTTC	CASSLKEALYEQYF
-	TRBV20-1	-	TRBJ2-3	TGCAGTGCCGGCCCCCGTCGGGGCACAGATACGCAGTATTTT	CSAGPRRGTDTQYF
-	TRBV3-1	TRBD2	TRBJ2-7	TGTGCCAGCGGTCTAGCGGACTACGAGCAGTACTTC	CASGLADYEQYF
many	TRBV20-1	-	TRBJ2-3	TGCAGTGCAGGGATACCCCCTAGCACAGATACGCAGTATTTT	CSAGIPPSTDTQYF
-	TRBV29-1	TRBD1	TRBJ1-2	TGCAGCGTTGAAGGTCGGACAGGGACTGGCTACACCTTC	CSVEGRTGTGYTF
-	TRBV7-9	-	TRBJ2-2	TGTGCCAGCAGCTTAGCGGGAGCGTCCGGGGAGCTGTTTTTT	CASSLAGASGELFF
few	TRBV28	-	TRBJ1-5	TGTGCCAGCAGGCTGGACAGCAGATTGAATCAGCCCCAGCATTTT	CASRLDSRLNQPQHF
-	TRBV10-3	-	TRBJ2-5	TGTGCCATCAGTGAGTCTAGGGGCGGAGAGACCCAGTACTTC	CAISESRGGETQYF
many	TRBV25-1	-	TRBJ2-1	TGTGCCAGCAGGGGCGGTGCTGAGAACAATGAGCAGTTCTTC	CASRGGAENNEQFF
-	TRBV9	-	TRBJ2-5	TGTGCCAGCAGCGAGACCCCCCAGCGGGAAGAGACCCAGTACTTC	CASSETPQREETQYF
-	TRBV29-1	TRBD1	TRBJ1-5	TGCAGCGCCTGGACAGGGGCGGGCAATCAGCCCCAGCATTTT	CSAWTGAGNQPQHF
-	TRBV28	TRBD1	TRBJ2-7	TGTGCCAGCAGTTTATCGGGACAGGAGTACGAGCAGTACTTC	CASSLSGQEYEQYF
-	TRBV4-2	TRBD2	TRBJ2-7	TGTGCCAGCAGCCGGGCGGCGGGACTAGCGGAGAAATCCTACGAGCAGTACTTC	CASSRAAGLAEKSYEQYF
-	TRBV20-1	-	TRBJ2-1	TGCAGTGCACGTCTGGAGCGATACTTTTACAAGGAGCAGTTCTTC	CSARLERYFYKEQFF
-	TRBV6-5	-	TRBJ1-1	TGTACCAGCAGTTTGGGCGGACAGACAAACACTGAAGCTTTCTTT	CTSSLGGQTNTEAFF
few	TRBV6-1	-	TRBJ1-5	TGTGCCAGCACGAGAGACATTAGCAATCAGCCCCAGCATTTT	CASTRDISNQPQHF
-	TRBV28	-	TRBJ2-7	TGTGCCAGCAGTTTAGCACCTTGGGGCAGGGCGGCGAACGAGCAGTACTTC	CASSLAPWGRAANEQYF